This paragraph reports one T cell receptor beta chain. Germline V lookup: CDR1 DFQATT, CDR2 SNEGSKA (reference sequence). CDR3 size: 16 residues. Trimming took off 0 bases at V and 1 base at J, with 12 bases between the two ends. The data were taken from a study of tumor and adjacent non-tumor tissue in lung cancer. For the study at large: Each sample yielded roughly 4 million productive TCRbeta reads on average.

The template was RNA from unsorted bulk tissue. This non-tumor lung sample came from over 3 cm beyond the tumor edge. TCRbeta libraries were built with three rounds of nested PCR, modified from ARM-PCR. TCRdb called the multiplex PCR reads again in MiXCR, with one record for every CDR3 protein. The table shows fewer than 45,000 distinct CDR3 sequences, with approximately 59% occurring only once. The chain recombines TRBV20-1 with TRBJ2-2, with D unresolved. The sequenced sample consisted of distant non-tumor lung tissue. This sequence was found in a woman aged 40 to 49 with non-small cell lung cancer. The CDR3 is CSARDTRMKNTGELFF. Written as DNA, the CDR3 is TGCAGTGCTAGAGATACCAGGATGAAGAACACCGGGGAGCTGTTTTTT.